This TCR beta chain was captured by sequencing in a study of OX40 agonist ivuxolimab in advanced cancers. Study summary: Under the entry rules, prior anti-PD-1, anti-PD-L1 or anti-CTLA-4 therapy was allowed, and roughly 43% had some. Regarding the study as a whole: At 0.1 to 3.0 mg/kg and by week 6, CD4+ and CD8+ T cells in the blood had expanded clonally. Normalized expansion of T-cell clones was also low for some nonresponders.

This CDR3 is built from 17 residues. With 4 bases clipped from V and 5 bases from J, the junction kept 11 bases outside the gene matches. Germline assignment: CDR1 SGHRS and CDR2 YFSETQ. About this clone: No antigen is known for it.

Libraries were prepared by immunoSEQ multiplex PCR; TCRdb keeps only in-frame clonotypes and omits some of them. The sample has 150,000 to 190,000 clones; 90% to 95% are singletons. At cycle 4 day 1, cycle 7 day 1, and baseline, blood was sampled. The receptor's source is an adult with an advanced solid tumor such as melanoma, head and neck, liver or kidney cancer. The genes are TRBV5-1 and TRBJ2-5; 13 bases map to TRBD2. The sample in question was CD4+ or CD8+ T cells sorted from blood, obtained in a trial of the OX40 agonist ivuxolimab. This CDR3 is CASSRTSGGSWGETQYF. As DNA, the CDR3 is TGCGCCAGCAGCCGGACTAGCGGGGGCTCTTGGGGGGAGACCCAGTACTTC.